This is a list of T cell receptor beta chains from one sample in a study of blood T cell repertoires in COVID-19. Assay used: immunoSEQ multiplex PCR; TCRdb lists only in-frame clones, some missing. The sample has 200,000 to 300,000 clones, 84% seen once; the top ten hold about 4%. Source material: peripheral blood. These receptors all come from a man between 45 and 60 years old with acute or convalescent COVID-19. The CDR3 runs from the conserved cysteine through the conserved F or W. D genes are given only for firm matches. Part of the rows lack a size; the others show once, few, many or a class for expanded clones.

abundance: -
d_gene: -
j_gene: TRBJ2-7
v_gene: TRBV27
CDR3aa: CASTQGGQWTYEQYF
CDR3nt: TGTGCCAGCACCCAAGGGGGACAATGGACTTACGAGCAGTACTTC

abundance: -
d_gene: -
j_gene: TRBJ1-2
v_gene: TRBV12-3/TRBV12-4
CDR3aa: CASSLAAVYGYTF
CDR3nt: TGTGCCAGCAGTTTAGCGGCAGTATATGGCTACACCTTC

abundance: few
d_gene: -
j_gene: TRBJ1-1
v_gene: TRBV11-2
CDR3aa: CASSVNHMNTEAFF
CDR3nt: TGTGCCAGCAGCGTGAACCACATGAACACTGAAGCTTTCTTT

abundance: -
d_gene: -
j_gene: TRBJ2-6
v_gene: TRBV7-9
CDR3aa: CASTPGSNVLTF
CDR3nt: TGTGCCAGCACTCCAGGGTCCAACGTCCTGACTTTC

abundance: few
d_gene: TRBD2
j_gene: TRBJ2-2
v_gene: TRBV5-6
CDR3aa: CASSFRTSGGPIGELFF
CDR3nt: TGTGCCAGCAGCTTCCGGACTAGCGGGGGACCCATAGGGGAGCTGTTTTTT

abundance: once
d_gene: TRBD1
j_gene: TRBJ2-2
v_gene: TRBV6-2/TRBV6-3
CDR3aa: CASSYSERTGGRGGELFF
CDR3nt: TGTGCCAGCAGTTACTCGGAGAGGACAGGGGGCAGGGGCGGGGAGCTGTTTTTT

abundance: -
d_gene: TRBD1
j_gene: TRBJ2-7
v_gene: TRBV6-5
CDR3aa: CASHSGQGNYEQYF
CDR3nt: TGTGCCAGCCACTCGGGACAGGGGAACTACGAGCAGTACTTC

abundance: -
d_gene: TRBD2
j_gene: TRBJ2-1
v_gene: TRBV7-3
CDR3aa: CASSLRGGLAGPDNEQFF
CDR3nt: TGTGCCAGCAGCTTAAGGGGAGGGCTAGCGGGCCCAGACAATGAGCAGTTCTTC

abundance: -
d_gene: -
j_gene: TRBJ1-1
v_gene: TRBV6-6
CDR3aa: CASTPYMNTEAFF
CDR3nt: TGTGCCAGCACCCCGTACATGAACACTGAAGCTTTCTTT

abundance: -
d_gene: TRBD2
j_gene: TRBJ2-7
v_gene: TRBV27
CDR3aa: CASAPSGGIYEQYF
CDR3nt: TGTGCCAGCGCTCCTAGCGGAGGTATCTACGAGCAGTACTTC

abundance: -
d_gene: -
j_gene: TRBJ1-1
v_gene: TRBV14
CDR3aa: CASSLRTANTEAFF
CDR3nt: TGTGCCAGCAGCTTGCGGACAGCGAACACTGAAGCTTTCTTT

abundance: once
d_gene: -
j_gene: TRBJ2-6
v_gene: TRBV5-1
CDR3aa: CASSLVLARQASSGANVLTF
CDR3nt: TGCGCCAGCAGCTTGGTACTGGCTAGACAGGCGAGCTCTGGGGCCAACGTCCTGACTTTC

abundance: few
d_gene: TRBD1
j_gene: TRBJ2-6
v_gene: TRBV5-1
CDR3aa: CASAPGGSGANVLTF
CDR3nt: TGCGCCAGTGCCCCAGGGGGCTCTGGGGCCAACGTCCTGACTTTC

abundance: once
d_gene: -
j_gene: TRBJ2-1
v_gene: TRBV11-2
CDR3aa: CASSLVSQFYNEQFF
CDR3nt: TGTGCCAGCAGCTTAGTCAGTCAATTCTACAATGAGCAGTTCTTC

abundance: -
d_gene: -
j_gene: TRBJ2-7
v_gene: TRBV19
CDR3aa: CASQGSSYEQYF
CDR3nt: TGTGCCAGCCAGGGTAGCTCCTACGAGCAGTACTTC

abundance: -
d_gene: -
j_gene: TRBJ1-2
v_gene: TRBV6-5
CDR3aa: CASSYSGRALDGYTF
CDR3nt: TGTGCCAGCAGTTACTCCGGGCGGGCCCTGGATGGCTACACCTTC

abundance: -
d_gene: -
j_gene: TRBJ2-7
v_gene: TRBV5-6
CDR3aa: CASSFSDTYEQYF
CDR3nt: TGTGCCAGCAGCTTTTCGGACACCTACGAGCAGTACTTC

abundance: -
d_gene: TRBD1
j_gene: TRBJ1-1
v_gene: TRBV29-1
CDR3aa: CSVSGTGGPNTEAFF
CDR3nt: TGCAGCGTTTCCGGGACAGGGGGCCCAAACACTGAAGCTTTCTTT

abundance: -
d_gene: TRBD2
j_gene: TRBJ2-2
v_gene: TRBV4-1
CDR3aa: CASKTSGGDGELFF
CDR3nt: TGCGCCAGTAAGACTAGCGGGGGTGACGGGGAGCTGTTTTTT

abundance: -
d_gene: -
j_gene: TRBJ1-1
v_gene: TRBV18
CDR3aa: CASSPGGDTEAFF
CDR3nt: TGTGCCAGCTCACCAGGGGGGGACACTGAAGCTTTCTTT

abundance: -
d_gene: -
j_gene: TRBJ1-1
v_gene: TRBV5-1
CDR3aa: CASAEWDSATEAFF
CDR3nt: TGCGCCAGCGCCGAGTGGGACTCGGCCACTGAAGCTTTCTTT

abundance: -
d_gene: TRBD2
j_gene: TRBJ2-3
v_gene: TRBV3-1/TRBV3-2
CDR3aa: CASSPTSGLTDTQYF
CDR3nt: TGTGCCAGCAGCCCGACTAGCGGCCTCACAGATACGCAGTATTTT

abundance: -
d_gene: TRBD1
j_gene: TRBJ2-5
v_gene: TRBV2
CDR3aa: CASSEGQGARETQYF
CDR3nt: TGTGCCAGCAGCGAAGGACAGGGGGCGCGGGAGACCCAGTACTTC

abundance: -
d_gene: TRBD2
j_gene: TRBJ2-3
v_gene: TRBV30
CDR3aa: CAWSLGRGGTDTQYF
CDR3nt: TGTGCCTGGAGTCTTGGGCGGGGGGGAACGGATACGCAGTATTTT

abundance: -
d_gene: TRBD2
j_gene: TRBJ2-1
v_gene: TRBV10-3
CDR3aa: CAISGTSGGDEQFF
CDR3nt: TGTGCCATCAGTGGGACTAGCGGGGGTGATGAGCAGTTCTTC

abundance: once
d_gene: -
j_gene: TRBJ1-5
v_gene: TRBV6-5
CDR3aa: CASSSTTGNQPQHF
CDR3nt: TGTGCCAGCAGTTCCACTACGGGAAATCAGCCCCAGCATTTT

abundance: -
d_gene: -
j_gene: TRBJ1-1
v_gene: TRBV7-2
CDR3aa: CASSTPGAFTAEAFF
CDR3nt: TGTGCCAGCAGCACCCCAGGGGCTTTTACGGCTGAAGCTTTCTTT

abundance: -
d_gene: -
j_gene: TRBJ2-7
v_gene: TRBV14
CDR3aa: CASSQVSGAGYEQYF
CDR3nt: TGTGCCAGCAGCCAAGTTAGCGGAGCCGGTTACGAGCAGTACTTC

abundance: -
d_gene: TRBD1
j_gene: TRBJ1-2
v_gene: TRBV27
CDR3aa: CASTLRTGTNYGYTF
CDR3nt: TGTGCCAGCACCTTAAGGACAGGGACCAACTATGGCTACACCTTC

abundance: -
d_gene: -
j_gene: TRBJ1-5
v_gene: TRBV28
CDR3aa: CASSSIGPQEGQNSGQPQHF
CDR3nt: TGTGCCAGCAGCTCGATCGGTCCTCAAGAGGGACAAAACTCCGGGCAGCCCCAGCATTTT

abundance: few
d_gene: -
j_gene: TRBJ1-1
v_gene: TRBV2
CDR3aa: CASSPGAMNTEAFF
CDR3nt: TGTGCCAGCAGCCCGGGAGCTATGAACACTGAAGCTTTCTTT

abundance: -
d_gene: -
j_gene: TRBJ1-5
v_gene: TRBV27
CDR3aa: CASSLFAVGAGVGQPQHF
CDR3nt: TGTGCCAGCAGTTTATTTGCCGTCGGGGCAGGGGTGGGTCAGCCCCAGCATTTT

abundance: -
d_gene: TRBD1
j_gene: TRBJ1-5
v_gene: TRBV6-5
CDR3aa: CASSSTTGGRQPQHF
CDR3nt: TGTGCCAGCAGTTCCACCACAGGGGGCCGCCAGCCCCAGCATTTT

abundance: -
d_gene: -
j_gene: TRBJ1-2
v_gene: TRBV5-6
CDR3aa: CASSLRWGREDYGYTF
CDR3nt: TGTGCCAGCAGCCTCAGGTGGGGCAGGGAGGACTATGGCTACACCTTC

abundance: -
d_gene: -
j_gene: TRBJ2-7
v_gene: TRBV11-1
CDR3aa: CASSRVLTYEQYF
CDR3nt: TGTGCCAGCAGCCGGGTTTTGACCTACGAGCAGTACTTC

abundance: once
d_gene: -
j_gene: TRBJ1-2
v_gene: TRBV30
CDR3aa: CAWIQDGEGIYGYTF
CDR3nt: TGTGCCTGGATCCAGGACGGGGAGGGGATCTATGGCTACACCTTC

abundance: -
d_gene: -
j_gene: TRBJ1-2
v_gene: TRBV7-6
CDR3aa: CASSPITIPRGGYTF
CDR3nt: TGTGCCAGCAGCCCGATTACGATCCCCCGAGGGGGCTACACCTTC

abundance: -
d_gene: TRBD1
j_gene: TRBJ1-1
v_gene: TRBV4-2
CDR3aa: CASSQVGTGDTEAFF
CDR3nt: TGTGCCAGCAGCCAAGTCGGGACAGGGGATACTGAAGCTTTCTTT